The 5 T cell receptor beta chains reported below all come from one sample, sequenced in a study of CD8 T cells in Susac syndrome. An input of about 0.45 to 1 ug of RNA was subjected to reverse transcription using random hexamers. TCRdb called the immunoSEQ multiplex PCR reads again in MiXCR, with one record for every CDR3 protein. The data hold about 280,000 distinct CDR3 sequences, with 85% observed a single time. What was sequenced was CD8+ T cells from PBMCs. The receptors derive from a human donor with multiple sclerosis.

This chain joins TRBV28 and TRBJ2-7, with unresolved D. Germline CDR1 MDHEN, CDR2 SYDVKM. V was pared by 5 bases and J by 4 bases, with 18 bases between. CDR3 length: 15 residues. CDR3 sequence: CASSPLGERIYEQYF. Here the CDR3 DNA reads TGTGCCAGCAGTCCCCTAGGTGAGAGAATATACGAGCAGTACTTC.

V usage is TRBV27 and J usage is TRBJ1-2; D not resolved. The CDR3 is 13 amino acids. The germline gives CDR1 MNHEY, CDR2 SMNVEV (reference sequence). V shed 2 bases and J shed 7 bases, with 11 bases lying between them. CDR3 sequence (DNA): TGTGCCAGCAGTTTACGGGCAGGAGGTGGCTACACCTTC. It codes for CASSLRAGGGYTF.

The rearrangement links TRBV27 to TRBJ2-1, with D uncertain. There are 14 residues in the CDR3. Trimming removed 2 bases from V and 7 bases from J, with 12 bases in between. Germline lookup yields CDR1 MNHEY and CDR2 SMNVEV (reference sequence). CDR3 amino acids: CASSLGSTGNEQFF. The CDR3 DNA reads as TGTGCCAGCAGTTTAGGTTCAACGGGTAATGAGCAGTTCTTC.

The chain is built from TRBV7-9 and TRBJ2-1; the match to TRBD2 covers 8 bases. Germline V gives CDR1 SEHNR, CDR2 FQNEAQ (reference sequence). With V trimmed by 1 base and J by 14 bases, 7 bases remained unmatched. The CDR3 contains 13 residues. CDR3 nucleotides: TGTGCCAGCAGCTTAGAAGCGCGGGAGGCCGAGTTCTTC. This gives the protein CASSLEAREAEFF. Complete variable domain (other parts from reference TRBV7-9 and TRBJ2-1): DTGVSQNPRHKITKRGQNVTFRCDPISEHNRLYWYRQTLGQGPEFLTYFQNEAQLEKSRLLSDRFSAERPKGSFSTLEIQRTEQGDSAMYLCASSLEAREAEFFGPGTRLTVL.

CDR3 region: CASSLGPSGKREQYF. The CDR3 nucleotides are TGTGCCAGCAGCTTAGGTCCTAGCGGGAAGAGGGAGCAGTACTTC. The chain carries TRBV11-2 and TRBJ2-7; TRBD2 aligns across 9 bases. The CDR3 consists of 15 residues. Germline CDR1 is SGHAT and CDR2 is FQNNGV. V shed 1 base and J 7 bases; nucleotides not matched to a gene: 8.